This T cell receptor beta chain was documented in a study of early stage breast cancer tumors. Overall study results and limits: Unsorted bulk genomic DNA sequencing lacked pairing and functional marker data.

Germline CDR1 is LGHNA and CDR2 is YSLEER. The CDR3 is 15 residues long. Of note for this clone: The antigen is not known.

The method was immunoSEQ multiplex PCR; TCRdb's version includes in-frame clones alone and lacks a portion of them. The table includes 50,000 to 75,000 clones, approximately 80% detected once. Material: blood. The rearrangement uses TRBV4-3 and TRBJ2-5, with 7 bases matching TRBD2. The J call is doubtful: the DNA matches TRBJ2-7 better. This TCR derives from a person in their twenties or thirties with breast cancer. In DNA form, the CDR3 reads TGCGCCAGCAGCCAAGATGGGGGAGGGTTCTACGAGCAGTACTTC. The encoded protein is CASSQDGGGFYEQYF.